This TCR beta chain was sequenced in a study of memory CD4+ T cells and cytomegalovirus serostatus. For the study at large: Of the healthy Belgian adults, roughly ten were CMV seropositive and 24 seronegative. Overall study results and limits: The CMV-associated TCR signature appears largely within the CD4+ memory repertoire. A US-trained random forest predicted CMV serostatus with median AUC roughly 0.91.

Single viable CD3+CD4+CD8-CD45RO+ cells were sorted as the memory CD4+ T cells. This CDR3 spans 15 amino acids. With 6 bases removed from V and 1 base from J, the gap between germline ends came to 15 bases. Germline CDR1 and CDR2: KGHSH and LQKENI. Concerning this clone itself: Its antigen is still unknown.

Authors' analysis steps: Out-of-frame sequences were removed, leaving about 2,300,000 distinct TCRbeta sequences. Here immunoSEQ multiplex PCR was the method, and the copy in TCRdb shows in-frame clones only, minus some. V and J calls and clone size are copied from that table; D and trimming were computed from the DNA. The data hold approximately 47,000 clones, with 78% observed a single time. This chain links TRBV18 with TRBJ1-1, with D maybe TRBD1 (5 bases). Sequenced: memory CD4+ T cells from blood. This clonotype originated in an adult in good health and CMV-seronegative. The DNA of the CDR3 is TGTGCCAGCTCCGAAACCAGGGCGGGGAACACTGAAGCTTTCTTT. This encodes CASSETRAGNTEAFF.